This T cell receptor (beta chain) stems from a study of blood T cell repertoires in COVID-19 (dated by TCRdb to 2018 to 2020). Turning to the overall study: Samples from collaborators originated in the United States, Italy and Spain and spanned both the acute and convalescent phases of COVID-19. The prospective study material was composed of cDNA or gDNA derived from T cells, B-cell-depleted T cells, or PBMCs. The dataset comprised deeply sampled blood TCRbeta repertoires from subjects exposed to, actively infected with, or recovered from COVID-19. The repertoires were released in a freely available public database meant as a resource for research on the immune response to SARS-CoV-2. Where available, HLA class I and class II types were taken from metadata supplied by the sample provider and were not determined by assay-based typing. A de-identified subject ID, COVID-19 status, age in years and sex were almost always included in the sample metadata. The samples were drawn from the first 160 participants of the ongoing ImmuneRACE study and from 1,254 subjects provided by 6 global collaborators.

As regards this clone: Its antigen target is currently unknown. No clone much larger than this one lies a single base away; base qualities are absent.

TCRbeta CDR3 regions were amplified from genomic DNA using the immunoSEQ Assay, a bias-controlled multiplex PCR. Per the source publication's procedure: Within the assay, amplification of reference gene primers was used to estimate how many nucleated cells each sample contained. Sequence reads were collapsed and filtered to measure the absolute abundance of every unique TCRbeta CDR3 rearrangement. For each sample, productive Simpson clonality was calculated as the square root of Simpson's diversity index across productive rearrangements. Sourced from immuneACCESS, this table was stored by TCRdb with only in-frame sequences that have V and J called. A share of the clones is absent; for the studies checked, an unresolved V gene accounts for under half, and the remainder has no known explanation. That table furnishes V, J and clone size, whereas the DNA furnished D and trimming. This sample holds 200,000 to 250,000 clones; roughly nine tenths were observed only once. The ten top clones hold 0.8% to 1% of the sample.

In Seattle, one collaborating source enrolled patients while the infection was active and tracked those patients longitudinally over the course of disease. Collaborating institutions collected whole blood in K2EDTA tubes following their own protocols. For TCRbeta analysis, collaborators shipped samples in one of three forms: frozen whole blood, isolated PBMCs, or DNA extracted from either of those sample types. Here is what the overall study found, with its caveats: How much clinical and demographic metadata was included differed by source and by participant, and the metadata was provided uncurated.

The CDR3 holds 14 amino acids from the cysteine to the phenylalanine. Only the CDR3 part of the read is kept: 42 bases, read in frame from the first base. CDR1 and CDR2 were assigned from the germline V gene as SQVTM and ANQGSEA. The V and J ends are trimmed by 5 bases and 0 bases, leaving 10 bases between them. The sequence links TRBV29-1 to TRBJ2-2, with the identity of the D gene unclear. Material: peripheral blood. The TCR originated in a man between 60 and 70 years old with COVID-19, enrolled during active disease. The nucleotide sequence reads TGCAGCGTTAGTAGAAGTTCGAACACCGGGGAGCTGTTTTTT. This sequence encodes CSVSRSSNTGELFF.